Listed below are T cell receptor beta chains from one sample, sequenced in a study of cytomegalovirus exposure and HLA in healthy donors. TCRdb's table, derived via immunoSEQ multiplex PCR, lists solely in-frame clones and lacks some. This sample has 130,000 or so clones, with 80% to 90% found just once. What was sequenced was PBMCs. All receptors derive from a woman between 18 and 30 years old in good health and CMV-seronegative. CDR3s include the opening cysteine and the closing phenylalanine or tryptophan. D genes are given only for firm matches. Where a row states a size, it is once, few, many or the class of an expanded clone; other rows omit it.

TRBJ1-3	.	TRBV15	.	CATSRAKVSAYSGNTIYF	TGTGCCACCAGCAGAGCAAAAGTTTCAGCGTACTCTGGAAACACCATATATTTT
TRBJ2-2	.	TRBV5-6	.	CASSYGTPTGELFF	TGTGCCAGCAGCTACGGGACTCCAACCGGGGAGCTGTTTTTT
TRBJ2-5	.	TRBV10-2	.	CASRRTGYQETQYF	TGCGCCAGCAGGAGGACTGGGTACCAAGAGACCCAGTACTTC
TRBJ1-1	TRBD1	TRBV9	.	CASSLRYWDRGSAIYTEAFF	TGTGCCAGCAGCCTCCGCTACTGGGACAGGGGTTCAGCAATCTACACTGAAGCTTTCTTT
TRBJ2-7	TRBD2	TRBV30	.	CAWSSHGLAGETVF	TGTGCCTGGAGTTCCCACGGACTAGCGGGGGAGACAGTCTTC
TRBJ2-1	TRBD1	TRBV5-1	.	CASRGQVLSEQFF	TGCGCCAGCAGGGGACAGGTACTAAGTGAGCAGTTCTTC
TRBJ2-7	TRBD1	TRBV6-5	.	CASSNSGRQGSYEQYF	TGTGCCAGCAGTAACTCCGGACGACAGGGGTCCTACGAGCAGTACTTC
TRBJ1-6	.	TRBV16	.	CASSQSLAYSTGSPLHF	TGTGCCAGCAGCCAATCGCTCGCCTACAGTACTGGTTCACCCCTCCACTTT
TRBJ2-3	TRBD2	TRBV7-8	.	CASSLVAGGSTDTQYF	TGTGCCAGCAGCTTAGTGGCGGGAGGGAGCACAGATACGCAGTATTTT
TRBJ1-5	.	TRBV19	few	CASSIGTSNQPQHF	TGTGCCAGTAGTATCGGGACATCTAATCAGCCCCAGCATTTT
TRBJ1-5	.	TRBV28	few	CASSLRQIVTSNQPQHF	TGTGCCAGCAGTTTAAGGCAGATAGTGACAAGCAATCAGCCCCAGCATTTT
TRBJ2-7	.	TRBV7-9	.	CASSEGVFHEQYF	TGTGCCAGCAGCGAGGGTGTTTTCCACGAGCAGTACTTC
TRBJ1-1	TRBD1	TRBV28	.	CASSLRTGGEAFF	TGTGCCAGCAGTTTACGGACAGGGGGTGAAGCTTTCTTT
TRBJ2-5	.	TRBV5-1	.	CASSITALETQYF	TGCGCCAGCAGCATTACAGCCCTAGAGACCCAGTACTTC
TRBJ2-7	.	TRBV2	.	CASRFLNHEQYF	TGTGCCAGCCGCTTCCTAAACCACGAGCAGTACTTC
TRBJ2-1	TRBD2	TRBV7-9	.	CASSHWTRLAEYNEQFF	TGTGCCAGCAGCCACTGGACCCGACTAGCGGAGTACAATGAGCAGTTCTTC
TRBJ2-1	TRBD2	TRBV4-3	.	CASSQESGGLEIYNEQFF	TGCGCCAGCAGCCAAGAGAGTGGGGGACTAGAGATATACAATGAGCAGTTCTTC
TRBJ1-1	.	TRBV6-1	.	CASRGEGNTEAFF	TGTGCCAGCAGGGGGGAGGGGAACACTGAAGCTTTCTTT
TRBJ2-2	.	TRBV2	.	CASSLTYRVDTGELFF	TGTGCCAGCAGTCTCACCTACAGGGTAGACACCGGGGAGCTGTTTTTT
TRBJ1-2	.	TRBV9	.	CASSKGGELGGYTF	TGTGCCAGCAGCAAGGGGGGGGAACTGGGCGGCTACACCTTC
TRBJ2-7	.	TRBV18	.	CASSPPTVPNEQYF	TGTGCCAGCTCACCACCGACAGTCCCTAACGAGCAGTACTTC
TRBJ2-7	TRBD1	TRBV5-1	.	CASSFTGDPYEQYF	TGCGCCAGCAGCTTTACAGGGGACCCCTACGAGCAGTACTTC
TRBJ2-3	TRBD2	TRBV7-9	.	CASSRTSGRADTQYF	TGTGCCAGCAGCCGAACTAGCGGGAGGGCAGATACGCAGTATTTT
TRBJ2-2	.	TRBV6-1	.	CASSGSGLPNTGELFF	TGTGCCAGCAGTGGTTCAGGTCTACCGAACACCGGGGAGCTGTTTTTT
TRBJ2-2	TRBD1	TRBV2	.	CASAGQGNTGELFF	TGTGCCAGCGCCGGACAGGGGAACACCGGGGAGCTGTTTTTT
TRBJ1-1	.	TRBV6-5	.	CASSYANHRAEAFF	TGTGCCAGCAGTTACGCAAACCACAGGGCTGAAGCTTTCTTT
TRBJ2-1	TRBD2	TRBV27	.	CASRLTSGPSEQFF	TGTGCCAGCAGGCTGACTAGCGGGCCGTCAGAGCAGTTCTTC
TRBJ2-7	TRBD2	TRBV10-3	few	CAISGLAGGEQYF	TGTGCCATCTCGGGACTAGCGGGGGGTGAGCAGTACTTC
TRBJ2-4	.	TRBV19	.	CASSIAGIQYF	TGTGCCAGTAGTATTGCCGGCATTCAGTACTTC
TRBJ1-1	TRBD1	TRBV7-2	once	CASSLAVTGGSEAFF	TGTGCCAGCAGCTTAGCCGTGACAGGGGGCTCTGAAGCTTTCTTT
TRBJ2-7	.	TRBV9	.	CASSPKWGGLIYEQYF	TGTGCCAGCAGCCCAAAGTGGGGGGGCCTTATCTACGAGCAGTACTTC
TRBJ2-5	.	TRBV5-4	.	CASSLIRGIQETQYF	TGTGCCAGCAGCTTGATTCGCGGAATCCAAGAGACCCAGTACTTC
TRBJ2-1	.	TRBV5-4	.	CASSLARGSTNEQFF	TGTGCCAGCAGCTTGGCCAGGGGTAGTACGAATGAGCAGTTCTTC
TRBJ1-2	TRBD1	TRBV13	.	CASSLSDRGYGYTF	TGTGCCAGCAGCTTAAGTGACAGGGGCTATGGCTACACCTTC
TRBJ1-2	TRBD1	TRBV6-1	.	CASSARTGMEDGYTF	TGTGCCAGCAGTGCCCGGACAGGGATGGAGGATGGCTACACCTTC
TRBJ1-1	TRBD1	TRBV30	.	CAWNKRTGPNTEAFF	TGTGCCTGGAACAAGAGGACAGGACCGAACACTGAAGCTTTCTTT
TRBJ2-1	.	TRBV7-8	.	CASSPKTGSYNEQFF	TGTGCCAGCAGCCCAAAAACCGGCTCCTACAATGAGCAGTTCTTC
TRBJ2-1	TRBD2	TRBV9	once	CASSAGGAGNDEQFF	TGTGCCAGCAGCGCCGGTGGAGCGGGGAACGATGAGCAGTTCTTC
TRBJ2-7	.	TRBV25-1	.	CASTDGSYEQYF	TGTGCCAGCACCGACGGGAGCTACGAGCAGTACTTC
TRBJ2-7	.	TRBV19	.	CASSTPGQSYEQYF	TGTGCCAGTAGTACCCCCGGACAATCCTACGAGCAGTACTTC
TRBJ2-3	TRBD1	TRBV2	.	CASSGQGADTQYF	TGTGCCAGCAGCGGACAGGGGGCAGATACGCAGTATTTT
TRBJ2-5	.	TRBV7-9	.	CASSSQGGVQETQYF	TGTGCCAGCAGCTCCCAGGGCGGGGTACAAGAGACCCAGTACTTC
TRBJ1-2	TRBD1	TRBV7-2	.	CASSWTGGYGYTF	TGTGCCAGCAGCTGGACAGGGGGCTATGGCTACACCTTC
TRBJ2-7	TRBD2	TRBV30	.	CAWSARWRETPYEQYF	TGTGCCTGGAGCGCCCGCTGGCGGGAGACCCCCTACGAGCAGTACTTC
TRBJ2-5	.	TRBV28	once	CASSLPIETQYF	TGTGCCAGCAGTTTACCAATTGAGACCCAGTACTTC
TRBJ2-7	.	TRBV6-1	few	CASRTGWRQYF	TGTGCCAGCAGAACGGGGTGGAGGCAGTACTTC
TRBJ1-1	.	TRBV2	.	CASSETENTEAFF	TGTGCCAGCAGTGAAACAGAAAACACTGAAGCTTTCTTT
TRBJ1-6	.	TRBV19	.	CASSIGTGVNNSPLHF	TGTGCCAGTAGTATCGGTACAGGTGTCAATAATTCACCCCTCCACTTT
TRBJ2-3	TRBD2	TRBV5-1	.	CASSLVSGSSTDTQYF	TGCGCCAGCAGCTTGGTTAGCGGGAGTAGCACAGATACGCAGTATTTT
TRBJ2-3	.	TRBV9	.	CASSPRSGGITDTQYF	TGTGCCAGCAGCCCTCGTAGCGGAGGCATCACAGATACGCAGTATTTT
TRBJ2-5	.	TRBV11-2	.	CASSLGGGQETQYF	TGTGCCAGCAGCTTAGGTGGCGGACAAGAGACCCAGTACTTC
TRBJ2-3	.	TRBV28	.	CASSLYRDIPDTQYF	TGTGCCAGCAGTCTATACAGGGATATCCCAGATACGCAGTATTTT
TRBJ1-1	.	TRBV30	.	CACHSAGRIAEAFF	TGTGCCTGTCATAGTGCAGGGAGGATAGCTGAAGCTTTCTTT
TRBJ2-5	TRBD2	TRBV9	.	CASSVTSGTETQYF	TGTGCCAGCAGCGTGACTAGCGGGACGGAGACCCAGTACTTC
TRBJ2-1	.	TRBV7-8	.	CASGHFGSSYNEQFF	TGTGCCAGCGGCCATTTCGGGAGCTCCTACAATGAGCAGTTCTTC